The 30 T cell receptor beta chains reported below all come from one sample, sequenced in a study of blood T cell repertoires in COVID-19. Only in-frame clones appear in the TCRdb table, and some are missing; sequencing was by immunoSEQ multiplex PCR. The table records a few hundred thousand clones, approximately 90% of them present only once. The sample taken for sequencing was PBMCs or T cells enriched from blood (not recorded which). The receptors shown here come from a woman younger than 45 who had recovered from COVID-19.

The chain combines TRBV27 with TRBJ2-7, with D perhaps TRBD1 (5 bases). V lost 0 bases to trimming and J lost 3 bases, with 12 bases between them. The V gene's germline CDR1 is MNHEY and CDR2 SMNVEV (reference sequence). The CDR3 extends over 15 amino acids. In DNA form, the CDR3 reads TGTGCCAGCAGTTTATCGGCCACAGGCGACTACGAGCAGTACTTC. Translation: CASSLSATGDYEQYF.

The J gene is TRBJ1-5, the V gene TRBV5-6, with 8 bases lining up with TRBD1. This CDR3 has 15 amino acids. The J segment lost 4 bases and the V segment lost 3 bases, leaving 6 bases of the junction unmatched. Germline assignment: CDR1 SGHDT and CDR2 YYEEEE. The CDR3 region is CASSSGTGANQPQHF. The CDR3 DNA follows: TGTGCCAGCAGCTCCGGGACAGGAGCAAATCAGCCCCAGCATTTT.

The V gene is TRBV6-5, the J gene TRBJ1-4; D gene ambiguous. The CDR3 covers 11 residues. Trimming stripped 9 bases from V and 11 bases from J, with 13 bases between. Germline V lookup: CDR1 MNHEY, CDR2 SVGAGI. This chain's CDR3 is CARRCDEKLFF. The CDR3 DNA is TGTGCCAGGAGGTGTGACGAGAAACTGTTTTTT.

V is TRBV5-4 and J is TRBJ1-1; TRBD1 is a possible D gene (5 bases). This CDR3 has 12 residues. Per germline, CDR1 SGHNT and CDR2 YYREEE (reference sequence). The V end lost 2 bases, the J end lost 10 bases, and 12 bases lay between the germline ends. The CDR3 DNA is TGTGCCAGCAGCTTCCGGACATCTAGAGCTTTCTTT. It yields the protein CASSFRTSRAFF.

The J gene is TRBJ2-1, the V gene TRBV5-1, with a possible D match to TRBD1 (8 bases). The V end lost 2 bases, the J end lost 13 bases, and 19 bases lay between the germline ends. This CDR3 is built from 14 residues. Per germline, CDR1 SGHRS and CDR2 YFSETQ. CDR3 protein: CASSFARTGRVQFF. The CDR3 DNA reads as TGCGCCAGCAGCTTTGCCCGGACAGGGAGGGTTCAGTTCTTC.

This clone came up once. This chain connects TRBV28 to TRBJ2-3; no definite D call. The germline CDR1 and CDR2 sequences are MDHEN and SYDVKM. The CDR3 contains 10 residues. V lost 6 bases and J 7 bases, leaving 5 bases between the germline ends. This CDR3 is CASSSYTQYF. The CDR3 DNA is TGTGCCAGCAGCTCTTATACGCAGTATTTT. The variable domain in full, completed from reference TRBV28 and TRBJ2-3, reads DVKVTQSSRYLVKRTGEKVFLECVQDMDHENMFWYRQDPGLGLRLIYFSYDVKMKEKGDIPEGYSVSREKKERFSLILESASTNQTSMYLCASSSYTQYFGPGTRLTVL.

The genes are TRBV6-6 and TRBJ2-7; perhaps TRBD2 as D (5 bases). The CDR3 is 12 amino acids. V dropped 11 bases and J dropped 3 bases, with 14 bases sitting between them. Germline V gives CDR1 MNHNY, CDR2 SVGAGI (reference sequence). The CDR3 DNA reads TGTGCCTCAAACCGGGATTTCTACGAGCAGTACTTC. Translated, it gives CASNRDFYEQYF.

This clone was seen a handful of times. V is TRBV9 and J is TRBJ2-1; TRBD2 matches 11 bases. The CDR3 totals 18 residues. Trimming at V came to 4 bases and at J to 10 bases, leaving 19 bases not matched to a gene. CDR1 SGDLS and CDR2 YYNGEE come from the germline V gene. The DNA for the CDR3 is TGTGCCAGCAGCTCCCGAAGTAGTACTAGCGGGAGAAGGGGAGAGCAGTTCTTC. Protein sequence: CASSSRSSTSGRRGEQFF. The whole variable domain, filled in from reference TRBV9 and TRBJ2-1, reads DSGVTQTPKHLITATGQRVTLRCSPRSGDLSVYWYQQSLDQGLQFLIQYYNGEERAKGNILERFSAQQFPDLHSELNLSSLELGDSALYFCASSSRSSTSGRRGEQFFGPGTRLTVL.

The CDR3 DNA reads as TGTGCCTGGAGTGGACGGAGAGAAGTGGATACGCAGTATTTT. Translated: CAWSGRREVDTQYF. V gene TRBV30 combines with J gene TRBJ2-3; no clear D gene. V lost 1 base, J lost 6 bases, and 14 bases lay in between. The CDR3 loop spans 14 amino acids. The germline CDR1 and CDR2 sequences are GTSNPN and SVGIG (reference sequence).

CDR3 coding DNA: TGTGCCAGTAGTCTGCGGGGTACCAGCTACGAGCAGTACTTC. It encodes CASSLRGTSYEQYF. The V and J genes are TRBV19 and TRBJ2-7, with D maybe TRBD2 (6 bases). The CDR3 spans 14 residues. From germline, CDR1 is LNHDA and CDR2 SQIVND (reference sequence). Trimming stripped 5 bases from V and 3 bases from J, with 14 bases between. Together with reference TRBV19 and TRBJ2-7, the CDR3 gives the full variable domain: DGGITQSPKYLFRKEGQNVTLSCEQNLNHDAMYWYRQDPGQGLRLIYYSQIVNDFQKGDIAEGYSVSREKKESFPLTVTSAQKNPTAFYLCASSLRGTSYEQYFGPGTRLTVT.

J is TRBJ1-3 and V is TRBV15; no definite D call. The V and J ends lost 5 bases and 1 base respectively, with 9 bases between them. From germline, CDR1 is LNHNV and CDR2 YYDKDF (reference sequence). The CDR3 extends over 14 amino acids. CDR3 amino acids: CATSAGMSGNTIYF. The CDR3 bases are TGTGCCACCAGCGCCGGTATGTCTGGAAACACCATATATTTT.

V is TRBV4-3 and J is TRBJ2-7; 8 nucleotides match TRBD1. V gave up 5 bases and J gave up 0 bases; unmatched junction bases: 6. This CDR3 has 15 residues. Looked up from germline, CDR1 is LGHNA and CDR2 is YSLEER. CDR3 region: CASSVDRGVSYEQYF. The CDR3 DNA follows: TGCGCCAGCAGCGTCGACAGGGGAGTCTCCTACGAGCAGTACTTC.

This clone was detected once. V gene TRBV2 combines with J gene TRBJ1-2, with 9 bases aligning to TRBD1. The CDR3 spans 13 residues. V gave up 7 bases and J gave up 7 bases; unmatched junction bases: 7. Germline CDR1 is SNHLY and CDR2 is FYNNEI. The CDR3 bases are TGTGCCAGCACCTCAATGACAGGGGGTGGCTACACCTTC. Its translation: CASTSMTGGGYTF.

The V call is TRBV7-8, the J call TRBJ2-3; TRBD2 matches at 7 bases. This CDR3 has 16 residues. The germline V gene encodes CDR1 SGHVS and CDR2 FQNEAQ. V gave up 0 bases and J gave up 0 bases; unmatched junction bases: 3. The CDR3 DNA reads TGTGCCAGCAGCTTAGCGGCTAGCGGTAGCACAGATACGCAGTATTTT. This sequence encodes CASSLAASGSTDTQYF.

This rearrangement joins TRBV4-2 to TRBJ2-1, with 9 positions matching TRBD2. J was trimmed by 5 bases and V by 2 bases; bases with no gene match: 4. The CDR3 is made up of 15 amino acids. From germline, CDR1 is LGHNA and CDR2 YNFKEQ. The CDR3, as DNA: TGTGCCAGCAGCCAATTAGGCGGGAGGGACAATGAGCAGTTCTTC. It encodes CASSQLGGRDNEQFF.

The genes are TRBV10-3 and TRBJ2-3, with D tentatively TRBD2 (5 bases). The CDR3 runs to 14 residues. Germline V CDR1 and CDR2: ENHRY, SYGVKD. V was shortened by 7 bases and J by 3 bases, with 14 bases between the two germline ends. The CDR3: CAITLGLETDTQYF. The CDR3 bases are TGTGCCATCACCCTCGGACTGGAAACAGATACGCAGTATTTT.

The chain couples TRBV19 to TRBJ2-2; possibly TRBD2 for D (5 bases). The length of the CDR3 is 14 residues. V lost 6 bases to trimming and J lost 3 bases, with 11 bases between them. Germline assignment: CDR1 LNHDA and CDR2 SQIVND (reference sequence). Here the CDR3 reads CASRASGDTGELFF. In DNA, the CDR3 is TGTGCCAGTAGAGCCAGCGGAGACACCGGGGAGCTGTTTTTT.

This clone has a single count. This chain joins TRBV5-6 and TRBJ2-7, with D maybe TRBD1 (6 bases). Germline V gene data show CDR1 as SGHDT and CDR2 as YYEEEE. The CDR3 extends over 12 amino acids. V lost 3 bases to trimming and J lost 4 bases, with 8 bases between them. The CDR3 DNA is TGTGCCAGCAGCTACAGGGAGTACGAGCAGTACTTC. As protein: CASSYREYEQYF.

The V gene is TRBV5-1, the J gene TRBJ2-7; D gene uncertain. This CDR3 is built from 15 residues. Looked up from germline, CDR1 is SGHRS and CDR2 is YFSETQ. Trimming pared 6 bases from V and 2 bases from J, leaving 18 bases between. The chain's CDR3 is CASTPEETVTYEQYF. DNA for the CDR3: TGCGCCAGCACCCCCGAGGAGACGGTTACCTACGAGCAGTACTTC.

The rearrangement joins TRBV7-3 to TRBJ2-1, with 7 bases identical to TRBD1. Germline V gene data show CDR1 as SGHTA and CDR2 as FQGTGA. The CDR3 sequence is 12 residues long. Trimming removed 5 bases from V and 5 bases from J; junction bases left unmatched: 0. In nucleotides, the CDR3 is TGTGCCAGCAGCGGACAGGACAATGAGCAGTTCTTC. Amino acids: CASSGQDNEQFF.

J is TRBJ2-1 and V is TRBV7-3; D possibly corresponds to TRBD2 (5 bases). The CDR3 covers 16 residues. Per germline, CDR1 SGHTA and CDR2 FQGTGA. Trimming cost V 1 base and J 2 bases, with 12 bases left between them. The CDR3 sequence is CASSLKVGKAYNEQFF. CDR3 in DNA: TGTGCCAGCAGCTTAAAGGTCGGGAAGGCCTACAATGAGCAGTTCTTC.

The V call is TRBV15, the J call TRBJ2-4; TRBD1 aligns across 9 bases. J lost 6 bases, V lost 5 bases, and 11 bases had no gene match. CDR3 length: 16 amino acids. Germline CDR1 reads LNHNV; CDR2 reads YYDKDF (reference sequence). CDR3 nucleotide sequence: TGTGCCACCAGCGGATTCACAGGGGGCGCAGGAAACATTCAGTACTTC. Its translation is CATSGFTGGAGNIQYF.

This clone was found a few times. The V gene is TRBV5-1, the J gene TRBJ1-1; D gene unclear. Germline values: CDR1 SGHRS, CDR2 YFSETQ. V was pared by 6 bases and J by 1 base, with 10 bases between. The CDR3 has 13 amino acids. The CDR3 region has the DNA TGCGCCAGCAAATCCTATCCGAACACTGAAGCTTTCTTT. Protein sequence: CASKSYPNTEAFF. Full variable domain (outside the CDR3, taken from reference TRBV5-1 and TRBJ1-1): KAGVTQTPRYLIKTRGQQVTLSCSPISGHRSVSWYQQTPGQGLQFLFEYFSETQRNKGNFPGRFSGRQFSNSRSEMNVSTLELGDSALYLCASKSYPNTEAFFGQGTRLTVV.

This chain uses TRBV4-3 with TRBJ2-7, with TRBD2 matching over 7 bases. Germline loops: CDR1 LGHNA, CDR2 YSLEER. J gave up 3 bases and V 4 bases, and 9 bases lay outside the gene matches. CDR3 length: 15 amino acids. The CDR3 loop is CASSPGVGGIYEQYF. For the CDR3, the DNA is TGCGCCAGCAGCCCCGGGGTCGGGGGGATCTACGAGCAGTACTTC.

Points on this clone: One end of the junction fails to match germline, which may point to a read error. The chain couples TRBV7-7 to TRBJ2-7; D is uncertain. The germline gives CDR1 SSHAT, CDR2 FNYEAQ (reference sequence). The length of the CDR3 is 13 residues. This CDR3 reads CASSHGRDYEQYF. The CDR3 DNA reads as TGTGCTAGCAGTCACGGTAGAGACTACGAGCAGTACTTC.

This clone occurred a few times. The CDR3 reads CASSLAGPGQGREQYF. The CDR3 nucleotides are TGTGCCAGCAGCTTAGCGGGGCCGGGACAGGGGCGGGAGCAGTACTTC. V gene TRBV7-2 combines with J gene TRBJ2-7, with 10 nucleotides matching TRBD1. Per germline, CDR1 SGHTA and CDR2 FQGNSA. The junction had 9 bases not matched to a gene; V was cut back by 0 bases and J by 7 bases. The CDR3 loop spans 16 amino acids.

The rearrangement links TRBV5-4 to TRBJ1-1, with D tentatively TRBD1 (6 bases). Trimming pared 2 bases from V and 0 bases from J, leaving 14 bases between. In germline, CDR1 is SGHNT, CDR2 YYREEE (reference sequence). The length of the CDR3 is 16 residues. The CDR3 nucleotides read TGTGCCAGCAGCTTAGGACAGCGGATAATGAACACTGAAGCTTTCTTT. Its translation: CASSLGQRIMNTEAFF.

CDR3 sequence reads: CASSPGFGGGELFF. In DNA, the CDR3 is TGTGCCAGCAGTCCGGGGTTTGGAGGCGGGGAGCTGTTTTTT. The V and J genes are TRBV27 and TRBJ2-2; D is perhaps TRBD2 (5 bases). The V end was cut by 5 bases, the J end by 7 bases, with 14 bases between. Per the germline V gene, CDR1 is MNHEY and CDR2 is SMNVEV (reference sequence). This CDR3 region has 14 residues.

The chain employs TRBV7-8 and TRBJ1-1; D is unclear. Between the trimmed V and J ends, which lost 2 bases and 0 bases, there was a span of 13 bases. CDR3 size: 16 residues. Germline V CDR1 and CDR2: SGHVS, FQNEAQ. The CDR3 DNA is TGTGCCAGCAGCTTAAAGGGCGGAGGATTGAACACTGAAGCTTTCTTT. Translated: CASSLKGGGLNTEAFF.

This clone was observed a single time. The V call is TRBV30, the J call TRBJ2-5; the match to TRBD1 covers 10 bases. The CDR3 is made up of 14 amino acids. Trimming cost V 2 bases and J 3 bases; bases outside gene matches: 3. Per germline, CDR1 GTSNPN and CDR2 SVGIG (reference sequence). The CDR3 nucleotides read TGTGCCTGGAGTAGGGGGACAGGGGAAGAGACCCAGTACTTC. Translated, it gives CAWSRGTGEETQYF.